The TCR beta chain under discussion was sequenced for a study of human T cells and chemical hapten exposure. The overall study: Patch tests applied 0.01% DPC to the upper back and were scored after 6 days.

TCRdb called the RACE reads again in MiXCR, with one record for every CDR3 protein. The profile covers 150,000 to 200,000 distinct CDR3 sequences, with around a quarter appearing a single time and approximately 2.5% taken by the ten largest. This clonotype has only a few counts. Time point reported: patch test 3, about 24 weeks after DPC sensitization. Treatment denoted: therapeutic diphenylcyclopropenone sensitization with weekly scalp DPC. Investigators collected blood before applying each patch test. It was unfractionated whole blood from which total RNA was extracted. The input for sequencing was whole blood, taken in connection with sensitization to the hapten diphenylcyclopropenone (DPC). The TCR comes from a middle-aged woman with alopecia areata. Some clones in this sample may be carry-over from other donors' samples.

The CDR3 loop reads CASSQDGGRRRGTGELFF. CDR3 nucleotide sequence: TGCGCCAGCAGCCAAGACGGCGGGAGGAGACGAGGCACCGGGGAGCTGTTTTTT. This chain uses TRBV4-1 with TRBJ2-2, with 8 positions matching TRBD2. J lost 4 bases, V lost 0 bases, and 10 bases had no gene match. Germline V gives CDR1 MGHRA, CDR2 YSYEKL. This CDR3 has 18 residues.